This T cell receptor (beta chain) was documented in a study of identical twins. Study results and caveats: In drawing conclusions, the study used cross-sectional statistical analysis and did not follow the same donors.

This clonotype has at least ten counts. Its antigen is still unknown. The CDR3 is made up of 17 amino acids. Per the germline V gene, CDR1 is SGHVS and CDR2 is FQNEAQ. J was trimmed by 8 bases and V by 1 base; bases with no gene match: 12. TCRdb reprocessed the 5' RACE reads with MiXCR, giving one entry per CDR3 protein. The table records hundreds of thousands of distinct CDR3 sequences, 7% to 8.5% of them present only once. The same specimen was also included in a second study, on yellow fever vaccine responses in identical twins. From that second work: Reports say the vaccine T cell response in twins looked partly convergent and partly personalized.

The TCR comes from a woman aged 18 to 35 in good health. The specimen sequenced was CD8+ T cells sorted from blood. The J gene is TRBJ2-1, the V gene TRBV7-8; 9 bases align to TRBD1. The CDR3 DNA sequence: TGTGCCAGCAGCTTAGTGGCCCCACAGGGGGCTGTCTATGAGCAGTTCTTC. Its protein is CASSLVAPQGAVYEQFF.